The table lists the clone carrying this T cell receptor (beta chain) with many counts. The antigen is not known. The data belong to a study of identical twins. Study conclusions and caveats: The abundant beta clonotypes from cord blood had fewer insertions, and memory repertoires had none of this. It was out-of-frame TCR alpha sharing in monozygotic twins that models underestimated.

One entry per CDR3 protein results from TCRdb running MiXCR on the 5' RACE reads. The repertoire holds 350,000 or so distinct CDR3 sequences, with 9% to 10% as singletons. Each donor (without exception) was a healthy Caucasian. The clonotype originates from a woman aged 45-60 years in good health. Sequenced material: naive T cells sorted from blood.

As DNA, the CDR3 is TGTGCCAGCAGAACCGGGACAGGGGTCGGGGAGACCCAGTACTTC. The encoded protein is CASRTGTGVGETQYF. The chain is built from TRBV25-1 and TRBJ2-5; 10 positions match TRBD1. The CDR3 length is 15 residues. J was trimmed by 5 bases and V by 6 bases; bases with no gene match: 9. Germline loops: CDR1 MGHDK, CDR2 SYGVNS.